The 6 T cell receptor beta chains below all came from one sample that was sequenced in a study of cytomegalovirus exposure and HLA in healthy donors. The method was immunoSEQ multiplex PCR; TCRdb's version includes in-frame clones alone and lacks a portion of them. The data contain hundreds of thousands of clones, 70% to 90% of them singletons. The sample taken for sequencing was PBMCs. These receptors were collected from a woman between 18 and 29 years old in good health and CMV-seronegative.

The count of this clone is one. V gene TRBV5-1 combines with J gene TRBJ1-2; 10 bases agree with TRBD1. The trim removed 4 bases at V and 4 bases at J, leaving 10 bases unmatched. The V gene's germline CDR1 is SGHRS and CDR2 YFSETQ. The CDR3 length is 16 residues. The CDR3 loop is CASSPGTGVLAYGYTF. CDR3 nucleotides: TGCGCCAGCAGCCCAGGGACAGGGGTATTAGCCTATGGCTACACCTTC.

The gene calls are TRBV19 and TRBJ1-5; D gene uncertain. Germline CDR1 is LNHDA and CDR2 is SQIVND (reference sequence). Trimming left V 6 bases short and J 3 bases short, with 15 bases between. The CDR3 is 15 residues long. The CDR3 spells CASSPRGPINQPQHF. CDR3 DNA sequence: TGTGCCAGTAGCCCTCGCGGGCCTATCAATCAGCCCCAGCATTTT.

The chain carries TRBV7-9 and TRBJ2-7, with D possibly TRBD2 on 6 matching bases. V gave up 0 bases and J gave up 7 bases, with 7 bases separating them. The CDR3 is made up of 12 amino acids. Germline CDR1 reads SEHNR; CDR2 reads FQNEAQ (reference sequence). CDR3 in DNA: TGTGCCAGCAGCTTAGCGGGGACTGAGCAGTACTTC. It specifies CASSLAGTEQYF.

V is TRBV7-9 and J is TRBJ1-1, with a weak D call TRBD1 (6 bases). CDR1 is SEHNR, CDR2 FQNEAQ, per germline (reference sequence). The CDR3 is 12 residues long. V was cut by 0 bases and J by 10 bases, with 9 bases left in between. The CDR3 is CASSLATGRAFF. For the CDR3, the DNA is TGTGCCAGCAGCTTAGCCACAGGGAGAGCTTTCTTT.

The DNA of the CDR3 is TGTGCCAGCAGTCCCCGGGATGTTAGCTCCTACGAGCAGTACTTC. The encoded protein is CASSPRDVSSYEQYF. The rearrangement uses TRBV27 and TRBJ2-7; D possibly corresponds to TRBD2 (5 bases). The CDR3 is 15 amino acids. Germline values: CDR1 MNHEY, CDR2 SMNVEV (reference sequence). V dropped 5 bases and J dropped 0 bases, with 14 bases sitting between them.

This clone has more than one count but fewer than ten. Other DNA sequences in this specimen translate into the identical CDR3. This rearrangement joins TRBV5-1 to TRBJ2-3; D not certain. The CDR3 is 14 amino acids. V lost 0 bases and J lost 0, with 5 bases in between. The germline gives CDR1 SGHRS, CDR2 YFSETQ. The DNA for the CDR3 is TGCGCCAGCAGCTTGGGTACTAGCACAGATACGCAGTATTTT. Protein: CASSLGTSTDTQYF.